This T cell receptor (beta chain) was found in a study of blood T cells in healthy people across ages (dated by TCRdb to 2015 to 2017). For the wider study: In model experiments, template switching captured roughly one uniquely barcoded TCR beta cDNA molecule for every two T cells. The study measured age-related changes in TCR beta repertoire diversity using deep sequencing normalized with unique cDNA molecular identifiers. Four age groups were formed from the donors: young (average about 15 years), middle-aged (approximately 39), aged (under 70) and long-lived (82). To avoid experimental bias, donors of different ages were spread randomly across the sequencing lanes. The study analyzed two additional independent replicas of 1 million unique cDNA reads from the same blood draw for two donors, one aged 18 to 30 and one aged 80 or older.

The germline V gene gives CDR1 as MNHEY and CDR2 as SVGEGT. Including the terminal cysteine and phenylalanine, the CDR3 comprises 13 residues. CDR3 DNA is the only sequence kept; it has 39 bases, read in frame from the first base. Trimming at the junction amounts to 5 bases on V and 11 bases on J, and the germline ends lie 18 bases apart. What the work shows at the level of the full study, not this receptor alone: As age increased, observed TCR beta diversity per million T cells dropped in a roughly linear way, and a significant reduction was already evident by age 40. Conclusive comparison of naive and antigen-experienced compartments was prevented by the profiling of bulk unsorted PBMCs. Compared with the aged group, the long-lived group had more naive CD4+ T cells, fewer expanded clones and increased TCR diversity, a pattern suggesting age selection. Estimates of total diversity based on one million sequenced T cells were regarded as lower bounds and as underestimates. The CMV infection status of donors was not known, potentially confounding age-related changes in expanded clonotypes. The percentage of naive T cells measured by flow cytometry correlated strongly with observed TCR beta diversity.

The donors were some 39 Caucasian individuals from Russia, aged roughly 6 to 100 years, who were systemically healthy. Each donor gave ten milliliters of peripheral blood, collected into EDTA-treated Vacutainer tubes. PBMCs were isolated by Ficoll-Paque density-gradient centrifugation, with at least 7 million obtained per sample. Trizol reagent was used to extract total RNA from PBMCs, with at least 6 micrograms per sample. For every donor, flow cytometry on a PBMC aliquot measured the percentage of naive CD45RAhigh/CD27high T cells. The library was produced with 5' RACE. Sequencing used an Illumina HiSeq 2500. A second PCR of roughly 7 to 11 cycles was performed with a sample-barcoded 5' primer and a J-beta primer mix. Each TCR beta cDNA molecule received a unique molecular identifier from a template-switch 5' adaptor carrying 12 random nucleotides. At least 2.5 million CDR3-containing paired-end reads were obtained from each sample. All of the RNA was converted into first-strand cDNA using the Mint cDNA synthesis kit, with a TRBC-specific oligonucleotide serving as the primer. All cDNA was treated with uracil-DNA glycosylase and then went through a first 18-cycle PCR with the universal primers M1SS and BC2_uni_R. The published analysis was carried out like this. For normalization, 1 million high-quality reads were randomly selected from each sample, with every read carrying a distinct molecular identifier. Instead of being binned into consensus sequences, reads that shared molecular identifiers were thrown out. CDR3 identification, clonotype clustering and error correction used MiTCR with a Q25 quality threshold and the strictest error-elimination algorithm. Lower-bound total TCR beta diversity was estimated with a nonparametric unseen species model using Euler transformation. TCRdb's own reprocessing of the public reads used fastp at Q25 and MiXCR and kept productive beta chains. Rows matching on CDR3 protein sequence are summarized as one entry with the most common DNA and genes. Here the V and J calls rest on TCRdb's processing, not on the authors' analysis. The table for this sample lists 920,000 or so distinct CDR3 sequences; around 43% of them were counted only once. 15% to 20% of the sample belongs to the ten largest clones.

Concerning this clonotype itself: No antigen is known for it. No much larger clone exists at a distance of one base, and base qualities are not known.

Sample: blood. The chain joins TRBV6-2 or TRBV6-3 to TRBJ2-5; the D segment could be TRBD2, given 5 matching bases. The sequence came from a woman in her fifties or sixties in good health. The sequenced DNA is TGTGCCAGCAGTGACGCACTCACCGGCGGGCAGTACTTC. Translated, this gives CASSDALTGGQYF.